What follows are 11 T cell receptor beta chains derived from one specimen sequenced in a study of control samples from healthy donors and cancer patients. Sequenced by immunoSEQ multiplex PCR; TCRdb stores in-frame clones only, minus some. The data hold around 150,000 clones, with approximately 96% observed a single time. The sample was blood. All receptors derive from a woman between 25 and 40 years old in good health.

The genes are TRBV30 and TRBJ1-2; D remains ambiguous. The CDR3 has 14 residues. The V and J ends lost 2 bases and 1 base respectively, with 11 bases between them. The germline V gene has CDR1 GTSNPN and CDR2 SVGIG (reference sequence). The CDR3 DNA reads as TGTGCCTGGAGTCCCTTAGAGTTTAACTATGGCTACACCTTC. This codes for CAWSPLEFNYGYTF.

The chain joins TRBV14 to TRBJ1-1, with D unresolved. This CDR3 spans 15 amino acids. Germline V CDR1 and CDR2: SGHDN, FVKESK. The V and J ends lost 4 bases and 1 base respectively, with 13 bases between them. CDR3 protein: CASSRGRERNTEAFF. The CDR3 DNA is TGTGCCAGCAGCCGAGGTCGCGAGCGGAACACTGAAGCTTTCTTT.

The rearrangement links TRBV7-9 to TRBJ2-5; D gene uncertain. The CDR3 loop spans 11 amino acids. V gave up 8 bases and J gave up 5 bases, with 9 bases separating them. CDR1 and CDR2 from the germline V gene are SEHNR and FQNEAQ (reference sequence). The CDR3 protein is CASGLGETQYF. The CDR3 nucleotides read TGTGCCAGCGGCCTCGGGGAGACCCAGTACTTC.

The chain couples TRBV5-1 to TRBJ1-1; D not certain. Trimming took off 0 bases at V and 6 bases at J, with 12 bases between the two ends. CDR3 length: 14 residues. From germline, CDR1 is SGHRS and CDR2 YFSETQ. The CDR3 here is CASSLGDNFSEAFF. The DNA of the CDR3 is TGCGCCAGCAGCTTGGGTGACAATTTCTCTGAAGCTTTCTTT.

V gene TRBV7-9 combines with J gene TRBJ2-1; D is unresolved. Germline CDR1 is SEHNR and CDR2 is FQNEAQ (reference sequence). V lost 5 bases, J lost 0 bases, and 11 bases lay in between. The CDR3 runs 15 residues. The CDR3 DNA sequence: TGTGCCAGCAGCATTCTTCCGATCTCCTACAATGAGCAGTTCTTC. Amino acids: CASSILPISYNEQFF.

The V and J genes are TRBV3-1 (or the pseudogene TRBV3-2) and TRBJ1-5; weak D call: TRBD1 (6 bases). Germline CDR1 is LGHDT and CDR2 is YNNKEL (reference sequence). Trimming removed 5 bases at V and 6 bases at J, with 11 bases between. The CDR3 totals 13 residues. The CDR3 DNA follows: TGTGCCAGCAGCTTCACAGGGTCTCAGCCCCAGCATTTT. It encodes CASSFTGSQPQHF.

The V and J genes are TRBV4-1 and TRBJ1-6; a weak D match, TRBD1 (5 bases). This CDR3 has 14 residues. Trimming stripped 5 bases from V and 5 bases from J, with 10 bases between. The germline gives CDR1 MGHRA, CDR2 YSYEKL. The CDR3 region is CASSIGGNNSPLHF. CDR3 DNA: TGCGCCAGCAGCATTGGGGGTAATAATTCACCCCTCCACTTT.

The chain couples TRBV7-9 to TRBJ1-6, with D hard to call. The CDR3 has 16 residues. Germline loops: CDR1 SEHNR, CDR2 FQNEAQ (reference sequence). V was shortened by 4 bases and J by 8 bases, with 18 bases between the two germline ends. CDR3 in DNA: TGTGCCAGCAGCTCATTCTGGTCGGATAGGGATTCACCCCTCCACTTT. Translating it yields CASSSFWSDRDSPLHF.

V gene TRBV1 combines with J gene TRBJ2-7; the tabulated D call, TRBD1, remains unverified against the DNA. TRBV1 is a known pseudogene. The CDR3 extends over 14 amino acids. CDR3 sequence reads: CTSSHRTRTYEQYF. The CDR3 DNA reads as TGCACCAGCAGCCACAGAACACGAACCTACGAGCAGTACTTC.

The chain joins TRBV19 to TRBJ1-1, with a weak D call TRBD1 (6 bases). The ends were cut back, 6 bases at V and 3 bases at J, with 11 bases in the middle. This CDR3 has 13 residues. Germline lookup yields CDR1 LNHDA and CDR2 SQIVND (reference sequence). In DNA form, the CDR3 reads TGTGCCAGTAGCACACAGGGAGACACTGAAGCTTTCTTT. As protein: CASSTQGDTEAFF. Full variable domain (remainder filled in from reference TRBV19 and TRBJ1-1): DGGITQSPKYLFRKEGQNVTLSCEQNLNHDAMYWYRQDPGQGLRLIYYSQIVNDFQKGDIAEGYSVSREKKESFPLTVTSAQKNPTAFYLCASSTQGDTEAFFGQGTRLTVV.

V gene TRBV7-8 combines with J gene TRBJ2-7; 10 positions agree with TRBD2. From germline, CDR1 is SGHVS and CDR2 FQNEAQ. With V trimmed by 1 base and J by 3 bases, 6 bases remained unmatched. The CDR3 runs 16 residues. The CDR3 here is CASSLDPQREGYEQYF. The DNA of the CDR3 is TGTGCCAGCAGCTTAGATCCCCAGCGGGAGGGCTACGAGCAGTACTTC.